The source of this TCR beta chain is a study of T-cell memory formation after mild COVID-19. Trimming removed 1 base at V and 5 bases at J, with 10 bases between. CDR3 length: 14 residues. Germline V gene sequence: CDR1 SGHRS, CDR2 YFSETQ. TCRdb redid the calling of the 5' RACE reads with MiXCR, one entry per CDR3 protein. The data show about 260,000 distinct CDR3 sequences, around 15% seen once. This clonotype was seen a handful of times. Its antigen is not known. Study-wide points: The study found contracting CD4+ clones mainly in CM and EM and contracting CD8+ clones in EMRA.

Input material: PBMCs or a T cell subset sorted from them (not recorded which). The chain has TRBV5-1 and TRBJ2-1, with D tentatively TRBD2 (6 bases). The sequence came from a man in his late teens or twenties who had mild COVID-19 (a few samples of this study predate the infection). Cell type and time point are not known. The CDR3 region has the DNA TGCGCCAGCAGCTTGCCAGCGGGCAACAATGAGCAGTTCTTC. The encoded protein is CASSLPAGNNEQFF.